This TCR beta chain was identified during a study of tissue T cells after allogeneic stem cell transplantation (dated by TCRdb to the early 2020s). Regarding the study in general: The study profiled TCR beta repertoires in many tissues obtained from research autopsies of patients with and without GVHD, and also in mouse models of GVHD. On the human side, the study was prospective and observational, with no blinding or randomization. Results and caveats for the whole study, not just this receptor: The patient cohort was small and varied clinically, and sampling depth was recognized as a limitation. In both patients and mice, only a limited portion of the TCR repertoire detected in tissues was captured by blood and spleen T cells. The study did not determine which tissue TCRs were alloreactive or antigen-specific, and some clones might have been persisting host cells. Within patients, how anatomically similar tissues were was a major factor shaping TCR repertoire composition, regardless of disease or transplant status. Only a few T cell clones appeared in more than one patient, yet motif-based clustering showed tissue-specific repertoire signatures that were shared between patients.

The receptor library was made with the immunoSEQ multiplex PCR assay. TCRbeta CDR3 sequencing was done by Adaptive Biotechnologies at survey depth, reporting CDR3 sequences, V/J genes, productive frequency and template counts. TCR beta CDR3 regions were amplified from genomic DNA instead of RNA. On the study's bioinformatics: Jensen-Shannon divergence served to quantify pairwise repertoire overlap between tissues, with 0 meaning identical and 1 meaning complete divergence. Tissues were clustered by single-linkage agglomerative hierarchical clustering of pairwise JSD values and displayed as dendrograms. GLIPH2 was applied to all patient samples using simulation_depth 1000, kmer_min_depth 3, and cdr3_length_cutoff 8, and only groups with more than two unique CDR3s were retained. A standardized tissue-overlap score was generated by extrapolating Jaccard GLIPH-group overlap across patients to a standard repertoire size of 1000 clones. To look at how diversity was associated with clinical or experimental variables, linear mixed-effect models were used, with tissue treated as a fixed effect and individual treated as a random effect. Imported from immuneACCESS, the table was reduced by TCRdb to in-frame sequences with V and J called. These copies leave out some clones; in studies compared against another copy, an unresolved V gene accounts for under half, and the cause of the remainder is not known. V and J calls and clone size are given by that table; D and trimming were obtained from the DNA. For this sample there are 8,500 to 9,500 clones; approximately 47% appear just once. In total, the top ten clones hold about 7.2% of the sample.

The junction carries 8 bases between V and J, which are trimmed by 4 bases and 3 bases respectively. From the cysteine up to the phenylalanine, the CDR3 has a length of 13 residues. The DNA shown is the part of the CDR3 that was read: 36 bases, in frame from base 1. CDR1 KGHPV and CDR2 FQNQEV were looked up in the germline V gene (reference sequence). As regards this clone: Its target antigen remains unknown. Mouse gene names and germline sequences are used here. Read data end 1 residue before the CDR3 end; the end is taken from the germline J gene.

The time point label here, explained by the study, means: mouse harvest day 7 after allogeneic transplant. Each mouse graft consisted of 10^7 T-cell-depleted bone marrow cells plus 10^6 splenic CD5+ T cells and was given by tail vein injection. GVHD in mice was modeled with a major MHC-mismatch B6 (H2b) into BALB/c (H2d) model, and tissues were profiled at day 7 or 14. On day 7 or 14 post-transplant, mouse tissues and retro-orbital blood were harvested with separate sterile tools for each animal, and livers were flushed beforehand. Before genomic DNA was isolated with the DNeasy Blood & Tissue Kit, mouse tissues were minced with razor blades in buffered saline.

The sample taken for sequencing was gut tissue. In this chain, TRBV26 is recombined with TRBJ2-4; a confident D gene designation cannot be given. This TCR was recovered from a female BALB/c mouse given C57BL/6 T cells with graft-versus-host disease after an allogeneic hematopoietic cell transplant. The CDR3 has the sequence CASSQGGQNTLYF. CDR3 DNA, as far as it was read: TGTGCCAGCAGTCAGGGAGGACAAAACACCTTGTAC.